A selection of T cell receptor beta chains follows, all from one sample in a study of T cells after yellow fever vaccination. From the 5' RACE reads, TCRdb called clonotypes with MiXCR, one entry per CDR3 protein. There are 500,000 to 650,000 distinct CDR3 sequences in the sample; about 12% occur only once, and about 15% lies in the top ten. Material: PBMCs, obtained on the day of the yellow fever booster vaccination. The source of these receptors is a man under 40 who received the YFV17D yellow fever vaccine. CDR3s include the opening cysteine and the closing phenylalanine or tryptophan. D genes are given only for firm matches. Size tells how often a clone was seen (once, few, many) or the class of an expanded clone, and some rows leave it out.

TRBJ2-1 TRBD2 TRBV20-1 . TGCAGTGCTTCGAGCGGGAGCCTCTCCTACAATGAGCAGTTCTTC CSASSGSLSYNEQFF
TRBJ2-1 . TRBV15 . TGTTCCACCAGCAGAGATCGGGCTAGCGAGTACAATGAGCAGTTCTTC CSTSRDRASEYNEQFF
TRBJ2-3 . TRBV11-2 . TGTGCCAGCAGCGGGGACTTGCCGGACATCATTAGCACAGATACGCAGTATTTT CASSGDLPDIISTDTQYF
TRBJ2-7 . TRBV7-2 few TGTGCCAGCAGCTTAGCTTCACGAAACCCACCCTACGAGCAGTACTTC CASSLASRNPPYEQYF
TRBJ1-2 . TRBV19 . TGTGCCAGTAGTATCACCGGCATTCAGGGCTACACCTTC CASSITGIQGYTF
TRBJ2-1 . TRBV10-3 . TGTGCCATCAGTGATTCCGGCGAGCGGACCTGCTTCTTC CAISDSGERTCFF
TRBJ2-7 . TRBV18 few TGTGCCAGCTCCGCCCGGCTGGACCACGAGCAGTACTTC CASSARLDHEQYF
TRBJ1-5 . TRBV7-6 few TGTGCCAGCAGCTTAGGGGCTTCGGGGCAGCCCCAGCATTTT CASSLGASGQPQHF
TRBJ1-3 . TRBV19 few TGTGCCAGTAGTGAACGGACGGGAAACACCATATATTTT CASSERTGNTIYF
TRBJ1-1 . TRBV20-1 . TGCAGTGCTAGGAAAACAATGAACACTGAAGCTTTCTTT CSARKTMNTEAFF
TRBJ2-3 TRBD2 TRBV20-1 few TGCAGTGCGGGGACTAGCGGTTTGGGTCCAGATACGCAGTATTTT CSAGTSGLGPDTQYF
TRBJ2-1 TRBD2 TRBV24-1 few TGTGCCACCAGTGATTTAGGGCTAGCGGGAGGGCGCAATGAGCAGTTCTTC CATSDLGLAGGRNEQFF
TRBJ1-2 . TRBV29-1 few TGCAGCGTTGAATCTGGCACCTACTATGGCTACACCTTC CSVESGTYYGYTF
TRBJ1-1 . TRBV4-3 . TGCGCCAGCAGCCAAGATAAGCAGGGTGAGATAAGCGCTTTCTTT CASSQDKQGEISAFF
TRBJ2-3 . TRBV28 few TGTGCCAGCAGTTTTGGCGGCTTCACAGATACGCAGTATTTT CASSFGGFTDTQYF
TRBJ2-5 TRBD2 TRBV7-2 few TGTGCCAGCAGCTCTAGGGCGGGGGGCTCGCGAGAGACCCAGTACTTC CASSSRAGGSRETQYF
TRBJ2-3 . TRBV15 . TGTGCCACCAGCCCACATAGGGGGGATACGCAGTATTTT CATSPHRGDTQYF
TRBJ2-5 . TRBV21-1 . TGTGCCAGCAGCCCCTGTGATAGCGGGAGGGAGACCCAGTACTTC CASSPCDSGRETQYF
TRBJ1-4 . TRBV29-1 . TGCAGCGTTGTAACCGGGGGCAATGAAAAACTGTTTTTT CSVVTGGNEKLFF
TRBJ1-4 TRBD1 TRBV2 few TGTGCCAGCCGGACAGGGGCTAATGAAAAACTGTTTTTT CASRTGANEKLFF
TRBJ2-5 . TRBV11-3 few TGTGCCAGCAGCAGCCAACAGGAGGGCGGCGAGACCCAGTACTTC CASSSQQEGGETQYF
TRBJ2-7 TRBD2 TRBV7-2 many TGTGCCAGCAGCCCGGGGGGGGCGGTCAGGAACGAGCAGTACTTC CASSPGGAVRNEQYF
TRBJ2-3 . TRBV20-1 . TGCAGTGCTAGAGAAAGCAGCACAGATACGCAGTATTTT CSARESSTDTQYF
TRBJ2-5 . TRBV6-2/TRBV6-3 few TGTGCCAGCAGTTATCGCCTCCTGGGGGAGACCCAGTACTTC CASSYRLLGETQYF
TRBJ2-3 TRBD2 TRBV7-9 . TGTGCCAGCAGCCCCTGGACTAGCGGTAGCACAGATACGCATTATTTT CASSPWTSGSTDTHYF
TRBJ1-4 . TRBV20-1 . TGCAGTGCTAGAGTTTCCAAGGGGGACAATGAAAAACTGTTTTTT CSARVSKGDNEKLFF
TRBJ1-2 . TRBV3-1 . TGTGCCAGCAGCCAAGTCGCGGATCTCCCCCCTAACTATGGCTACACCTTC CASSQVADLPPNYGYTF
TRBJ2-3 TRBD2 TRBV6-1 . TGTGCCAGCAGTGTCCCAGCGGGAGGCGCAGATACGCAGTATTTT CASSVPAGGADTQYF
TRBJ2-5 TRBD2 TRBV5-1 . TGCGCCAGCTATAACCCCGGGACTAGCGGAAAAGAGACCCAGTACTTC CASYNPGTSGKETQYF
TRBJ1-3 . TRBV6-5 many TGTGCCAGCAGTTACTCCCCGCCGGGCCTTTCCTTCTCTGGAAACACCATATATTTT CASSYSPPGLSFSGNTIYF
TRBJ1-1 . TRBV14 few TGTGCCAGCAGCCGGGGAACGGGGGTTTTCTTT CASSRGTGVFF
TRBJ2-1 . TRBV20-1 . TGCAGTGCTAGAGATCCGTCTAGCGAAGTGACGAGGGAGCAGTTCTTC CSARDPSSEVTREQFF
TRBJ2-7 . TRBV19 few TGTGCCAGTAGACTGCGAGGGACATCCAGCTACTACGAGCAGTACTTC CASRLRGTSSYYEQYF
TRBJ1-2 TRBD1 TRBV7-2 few TGTGCCAGCGTCCAAACAGGGGGCGGTGGCTATGGCTACACCTTC CASVQTGGGGYGYTF
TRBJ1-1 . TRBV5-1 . TGCGCCAGCAGCTCGGGAGTCGGGTTGAACACTGAAGCTTTCTTT CASSSGVGLNTEAFF
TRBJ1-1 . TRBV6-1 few TGTGCCAGCAGTGAAGGCTCGTCCACTGAAGCTTTCTTT CASSEGSSTEAFF
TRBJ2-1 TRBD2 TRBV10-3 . TGTGCCATCAGTGAGGTTTTACCCGGGACTAGCGGGAGTTATGAGCAGTTCTTC CAISEVLPGTSGSYEQFF
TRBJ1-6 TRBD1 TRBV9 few TGTGCCAGCAGCGTAGCTCTGGGTCACGGGACAGGAAATTCACCCCTCCACTTT CASSVALGHGTGNSPLHF
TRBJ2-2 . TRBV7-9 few TGTGCCAGCACGTTAGGCTCGCGGCCCGGGGAGCTGTTTTTT CASTLGSRPGELFF
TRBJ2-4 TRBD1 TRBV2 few TGTGCCAGCATATCCATACAGGGGGCCAAAAACATTCAGTACTTC CASISIQGAKNIQYF
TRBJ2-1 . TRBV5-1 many TGCGCCAGCAGCTTGCCCTCAGGGGTCCACTACAATGAGCAGTTCTTC CASSLPSGVHYNEQFF
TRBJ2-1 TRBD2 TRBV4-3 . TGCGCCAACAGCCGTCAGCGGGAGCTCTACAATGAGCAGTTCTTC CANSRQRELYNEQFF
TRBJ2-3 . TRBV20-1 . TGCAGTGCTGTCTTACATAGGGGGACAGATACGCAGTATTTT CSAVLHRGTDTQYF
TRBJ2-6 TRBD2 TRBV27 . TGTGCCAGCAGTTTTTGGCTAGCGGATCGAGGGGCCAACGTCCTGACTTTC CASSFWLADRGANVLTF